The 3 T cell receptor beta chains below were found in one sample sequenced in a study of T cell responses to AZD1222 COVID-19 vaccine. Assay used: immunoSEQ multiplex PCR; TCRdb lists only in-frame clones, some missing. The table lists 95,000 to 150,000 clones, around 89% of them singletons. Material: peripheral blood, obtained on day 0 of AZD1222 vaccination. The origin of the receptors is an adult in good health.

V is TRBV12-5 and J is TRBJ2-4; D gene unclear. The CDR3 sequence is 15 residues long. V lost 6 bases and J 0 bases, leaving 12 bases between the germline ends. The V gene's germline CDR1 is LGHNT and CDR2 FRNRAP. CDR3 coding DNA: TGTGCTAGTGGCCCGAACGGAGTAGCCAAAAACATTCAGTACTTC. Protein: CASGPNGVAKNIQYF. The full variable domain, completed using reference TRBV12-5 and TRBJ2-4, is DARVTQTPRHKVTEMGQEVTMRCQPILGHNTVFWYRQTMMQGLELLAYFRNRAPLDDSGMPKDRFSAEMPDATLATLKIQPSEPRDSAVYFCASGPNGVAKNIQYFGAGTRLSVL.

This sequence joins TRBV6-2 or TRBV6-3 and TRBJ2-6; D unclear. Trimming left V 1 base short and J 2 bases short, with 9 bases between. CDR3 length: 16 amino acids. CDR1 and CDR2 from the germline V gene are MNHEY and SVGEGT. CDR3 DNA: TGTGCCAGCAGTTACTACAATCTCGCTGGGGCCAACGTCCTGACTTTC. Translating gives CASSYYNLAGANVLTF.

The CDR3 region is CASSVKTGNNEQFF. CDR3 coding DNA: TGTGCCAGCAGTGTAAAGACAGGAAACAATGAGCAGTTCTTC. This sequence joins TRBV6-4 and TRBJ2-1, with a weak D call TRBD1 (6 bases). This CDR3 contains 14 residues. Germline V gene data show CDR1 as MRHNA and CDR2 as SNTAGT. V was cut by 4 bases and J by 5 bases, with 12 bases left in between.